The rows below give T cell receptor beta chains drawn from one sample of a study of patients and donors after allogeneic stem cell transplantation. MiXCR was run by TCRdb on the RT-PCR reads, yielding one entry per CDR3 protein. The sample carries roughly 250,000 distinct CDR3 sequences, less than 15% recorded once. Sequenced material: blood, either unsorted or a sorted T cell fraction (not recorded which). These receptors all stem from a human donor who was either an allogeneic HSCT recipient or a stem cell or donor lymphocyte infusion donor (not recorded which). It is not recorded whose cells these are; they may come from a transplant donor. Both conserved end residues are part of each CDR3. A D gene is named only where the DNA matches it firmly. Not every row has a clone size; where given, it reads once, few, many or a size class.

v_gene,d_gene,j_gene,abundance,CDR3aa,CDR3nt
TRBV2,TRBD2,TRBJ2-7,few,CASSVLAGGRYEQYF,TGTGCCAGCAGTGTTTTGGCGGGGGGGCGGTACGAGCAGTACTTC
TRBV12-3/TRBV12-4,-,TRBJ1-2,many,CASSLQDYGYTF,TGTGCCAGCAGTTTACAGGACTATGGCTACACCTTC
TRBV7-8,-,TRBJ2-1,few,CASSLGRGSRNEQFF,TGTGCCAGCAGCTTAGGACGGGGTTCTCGGAATGAGCAGTTCTTC
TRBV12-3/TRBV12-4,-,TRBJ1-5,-,CASGAAGINQPQHF,TGTGCCAGCGGGGCTGCCGGGATCAATCAGCCCCAGCATTTT
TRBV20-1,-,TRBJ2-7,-,CSARQQLPVEQYF,TGCAGTGCTAGACAGCAACTACCGGTGGAGCAGTACTTC
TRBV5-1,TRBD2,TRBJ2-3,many,CASRLGLEGTDTQYF,TGCGCCAGCAGGCTCGGACTAGAGGGCACAGATACGCAGTATTTT
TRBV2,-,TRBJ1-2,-,CASGGDYGYTF,TGTGCCAGCGGGGGCGACTATGGCTACACCTTC
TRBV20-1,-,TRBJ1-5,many,CSASTPGDNQPQHF,TGCAGTGCTAGTACGCCCGGGGATAATCAGCCCCAGCATTTT
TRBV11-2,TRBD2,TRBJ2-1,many,CASSLVGLADNEQFF,TGTGCCAGCAGCTTAGTAGGTCTAGCGGACAATGAGCAGTTCTTC
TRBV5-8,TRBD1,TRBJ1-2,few,CASSFRTGGRLFYGYTF,TGTGCCAGCAGCTTTCGGACAGGGGGACGGCTCTTCTATGGCTACACCTTC